The 19 T cell receptor beta chains below were found in one sample sequenced in a study of blood T cell repertoires in COVID-19. The repertoire was sequenced with immunoSEQ multiplex PCR; TCRdb's copy has only in-frame clones and lacks some. This sample carries under 150,000 clones, approximately 88% of them seen once, and the ten largest clones take 1.2%. Sequenced sample: PBMCs or T cells enriched from blood (not recorded which). The receptors here all came from a woman in her twenties or thirties with acute COVID-19.

V and J are TRBV2 and TRBJ2-7; weak D call: TRBD2 (5 bases). The V gene lost 7 bases and the J gene lost 0 bases, with 10 bases spanning the gap. From germline, CDR1 is SNHLY and CDR2 FYNNEI. The CDR3 length is 13 residues. The CDR3 loop is CASTSRDSYEQYF. The CDR3 DNA reads as TGTGCCAGCACCTCGAGGGACTCCTACGAGCAGTACTTC.

The rearrangement joins TRBV6-6 to TRBJ1-1, with D hard to call. Germline V lookup: CDR1 MNHNY, CDR2 SVGAGI (reference sequence). The CDR3 spans 15 residues. V gave up 8 bases and J gave up 3 bases, with 19 bases separating them. DNA for the CDR3: TGTGCCAGCCTATTACTGGTGAGGTCGGACACTGAAGCTTTCTTT. Protein: CASLLLVRSDTEAFF.

V gene TRBV7-2 combines with J gene TRBJ2-5; D remains ambiguous. This CDR3 contains 13 residues. Germline values: CDR1 SGHTA, CDR2 FQGNSA. V was shortened by 1 base and J by 2 bases, with 5 bases between the two germline ends. The chain's CDR3 is CASSLVAQETQYF. The CDR3 coding sequence is TGTGCCAGCAGCTTAGTGGCTCAAGAGACCCAGTACTTC.

This clone was picked up a small number of times. The chain is built from TRBV5-4 and TRBJ1-6; D is perhaps TRBD1 (6 bases). The CDR3 has 13 residues. V lost 6 bases to trimming and J lost 7 bases, with 11 bases between them. Germline V gene data show CDR1 as SGHNT and CDR2 as YYREEE (reference sequence). CDR3 in amino acids: CASKGQSNSPLHF. CDR3 bases: TGTGCCAGCAAAGGACAGTCAAATTCACCCCTCCACTTT.

The CDR3 DNA sequence: TGTGCCAGCAGTTTACTACAGACAGGGCCCCAGCATTTT. The encoded protein is CASSLLQTGPQHF. The V gene is TRBV28, the J gene TRBJ1-5; tentative D call: TRBD1 (6 bases). The length of the CDR3 is 13 residues. Trimming left V 2 bases short and J 9 bases short, with 11 bases between. Germline values: CDR1 MDHEN, CDR2 SYDVKM.

The chain recombines TRBV29-1 with TRBJ2-7; no reliable D call. CDR3 length: 13 residues. The germline gives CDR1 SQVTM, CDR2 ANQGSEA. V was trimmed by 5 bases and J by 5 bases, leaving 16 bases between them. CDR3 DNA: TGCAGCGTTATCGGGTTATGGTTCAACGAGCAGTACTTC. Translated: CSVIGLWFNEQYF.

This sequence joins TRBV2 and TRBJ2-2, with 9 bases fitting TRBD1. V was pared by 8 bases and J by 4 bases, with 5 bases of the junction left unmatched. Per the germline V gene, CDR1 is SNHLY and CDR2 is FYNNEI. This CDR3 has 14 residues. CDR3 region: CASRTQGATGELFF. As DNA, the CDR3 is TGTGCCAGCCGAACACAGGGGGCCACCGGGGAGCTGTTTTTT. The full variable domain, its missing parts supplied by reference TRBV2 and TRBJ2-2, is EPEVTQTPSHQVTQMGQEVILRCVPISNHLYFYWYRQILGQKVEFLVSFYNNEISEKSEIFDDQFSVERPDGSNFTLKIRSTKLEDSAMYFCASRTQGATGELFFGEGSRLTVL.

The chain carries TRBV7-9 and TRBJ2-7; no clear D. CDR3 size: 11 residues. Germline loops: CDR1 SEHNR, CDR2 FQNEAQ (reference sequence). Trimming removed 6 bases from V and 4 bases from J, with 7 bases in between. The CDR3 here is CASSNYYEQYF. In DNA, the CDR3 is TGTGCCAGCAGTAATTATTACGAGCAGTACTTC.

The genes are TRBV29-1 and TRBJ2-1, with 8 bases aligning to TRBD1. The CDR3 runs to 11 residues. Germline trimming cut 6 bases from V and 6 bases from J; bases unmatched to any gene: 1. CDR1 SQVTM and CDR2 ANQGSEA come from the germline V gene. CDR3 region: CSVDRVNEQFF. The CDR3 region has the DNA TGCAGCGTGGACAGGGTCAATGAGCAGTTCTTC.

This chain joins TRBV15 and TRBJ1-5; TRBD1 is a possible D gene (6 bases). The germline V gene has CDR1 LNHNV and CDR2 YYDKDF (reference sequence). The CDR3 sequence is 15 residues long. V dropped 1 base and J dropped 6 bases, with 13 bases sitting between them. The CDR3 region has the DNA TGTGCCACCAGCAGAGGACAGGTTTTCATTCAGCCCCAGCATTTT. It is translated as CATSRGQVFIQPQHF.

This clone has a handful of counts. Other nucleotide sequences in the sample specify the same CDR3. The chain links TRBV5-1 to TRBJ1-5; D is uncertain. Trimming pared 0 bases from V and 4 bases from J, leaving 5 bases between. This CDR3 region has 13 residues. Germline V CDR1 and CDR2: SGHRS, YFSETQ. The CDR3 loop is CASSLDGNQPQHF. Here the CDR3 DNA reads TGCGCCAGCAGCTTGGACGGTAATCAGCCCCAGCATTTT.

The chain links TRBV21-1 to TRBJ1-5; the D call of TRBD1 is as the table states it, not checked on the DNA. TRBV21-1 is reported as a pseudogene. The CDR3 covers 14 residues. The CDR3 nucleotides read TGTGCCAGCAGAGGTGGGGGCCAGAATCAGCCCCAGCATTTT. Translating it yields CASRGGGQNQPQHF.

This chain uses TRBV27 with TRBJ2-1; the match to TRBD2 covers 11 bases. Germline V gene sequence: CDR1 MNHEY, CDR2 SMNVEV (reference sequence). The CDR3 loop spans 15 amino acids. J gave up 6 bases and V 5 bases, and 6 bases lay outside the gene matches. CDR3 nucleotides: TGTGCCAGCAGTCCACTAGCGGGAGCCCGCAATGAGCAGTTCTTC. Translation gives CASSPLAGARNEQFF.

The chain carries TRBV7-8 and TRBJ2-1; D is possibly TRBD2 (5 bases). This CDR3 is built from 14 residues. Trimming cost V 5 bases and J 4 bases, with 12 bases left between them. Germline-derived CDR1 and CDR2 are SGHVS and FQNEAQ. The CDR3 DNA reads as TGTGCCAGCAGCCACTGGACTGGATACAATGAGCAGTTCTTC. It codes for CASSHWTGYNEQFF.

The chain couples TRBV24-1 to TRBJ1-5; 10 nucleotides line up with TRBD1. Germline-derived CDR1 and CDR2 are KGHDR and SFDVKD. V lost 10 bases to trimming and J lost 9 bases; unmatched junction nucleotides: 5. The CDR3 contains 12 residues. The DNA of the CDR3 is TGTGCCACGGGACAGGGGCTTGGGCCCCAGCATTTT. It yields the protein CATGQGLGPQHF.

The CDR3 region is CASRQNEETQYF. CDR3 sequence (DNA): TGTGCCAGCAGACAGAACGAGGAGACCCAGTACTTC. The rearrangement uses TRBV28 and TRBJ2-5; no clear D gene. Trimming took 6 bases from V and 5 from J, leaving 10 bases between them. This CDR3 spans 12 amino acids. The germline V gene has CDR1 MDHEN and CDR2 SYDVKM.

The V gene is TRBV7-9, the J gene TRBJ2-3; weak D call: TRBD2 (6 bases). In germline, CDR1 is SEHNR, CDR2 FQNEAQ (reference sequence). The V and J ends lost 3 bases and 0 bases respectively, with 22 bases between them. This CDR3 is 19 amino acids long. This CDR3 is CASSLGWVSGAASTDTQYF. CDR3 nucleotides: TGTGCCAGCAGCTTGGGGTGGGTGTCGGGAGCTGCAAGCACAGATACGCAGTATTTT.

This chain links TRBV27 with TRBJ2-7, with 8 bases matching TRBD2. There are 15 residues in the CDR3. Germline CDR1 is MNHEY and CDR2 is SMNVEV (reference sequence). The ends lost 6 bases at V and 0 bases at J; junction bases unmatched: 7. The CDR3 nucleotides read TGTGCCAGCAGGGGGCGGGGGGATCCCTCCTACGAGCAGTACTTC. Protein: CASRGRGDPSYEQYF.

V is TRBV30 and J is TRBJ1-1; TRBD1 is a possible D gene (5 bases). V lost 0 bases and J lost 4, with 9 bases in between. The CDR3 is made up of 13 amino acids. Germline lookup yields CDR1 GTSNPN and CDR2 SVGIG (reference sequence). Here the CDR3 reads CAWSVSGFTEAFF. The CDR3 DNA reads as TGTGCCTGGAGTGTCTCAGGGTTCACTGAAGCTTTCTTT. Based on the CDR3 plus reference TRBV30 and TRBJ1-1, the full variable domain is SQTIHQWPATLVQPVGSPLSLECTVEGTSNPNLYWYRQAAGRGLQLLFYSVGIGQISSEVPQNLSASRPQDRQFILSSKKLLLSDSGFYLCAWSVSGFTEAFFGQGTRLTVV.